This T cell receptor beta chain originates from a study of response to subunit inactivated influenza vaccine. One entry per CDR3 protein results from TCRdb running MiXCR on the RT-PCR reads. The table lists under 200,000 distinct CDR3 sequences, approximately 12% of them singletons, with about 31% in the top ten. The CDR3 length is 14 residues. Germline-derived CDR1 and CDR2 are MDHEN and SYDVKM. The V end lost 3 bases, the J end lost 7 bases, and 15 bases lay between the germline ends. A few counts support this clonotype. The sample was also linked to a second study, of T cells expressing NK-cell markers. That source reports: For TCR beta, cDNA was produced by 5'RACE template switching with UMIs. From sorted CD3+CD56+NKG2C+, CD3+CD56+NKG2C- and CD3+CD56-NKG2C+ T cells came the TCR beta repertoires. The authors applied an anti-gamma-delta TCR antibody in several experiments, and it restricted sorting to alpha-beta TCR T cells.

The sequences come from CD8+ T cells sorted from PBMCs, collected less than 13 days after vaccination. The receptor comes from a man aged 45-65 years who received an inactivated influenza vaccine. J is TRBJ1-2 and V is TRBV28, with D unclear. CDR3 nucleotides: TGTGCCAGCAGTTTTCGGATTCTGAGGGCTGGCTACACCTTC. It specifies CASSFRILRAGYTF.